This passage covers 13 T cell receptor beta chains from one sample sequenced in a study of cytomegalovirus exposure and HLA in healthy donors. PCR was performed using 60 Vbeta and 13 Jbeta primers. Libraries were prepared by immunoSEQ multiplex PCR; TCRdb keeps only in-frame clonotypes and omits some of them. This table has 150,000 to 200,000 clones, approximately 71% appearing once. Sequencing was carried out using PBMCs. Source of these receptors: a woman in her thirties or forties in good health and CMV-seropositive.

The rearrangement links TRBV4-1 to TRBJ2-7; the match to TRBD2 covers 12 bases. The CDR3 has 14 amino acids. Germline assignment: CDR1 MGHRA and CDR2 YSYEKL. J lost 2 bases, V lost 4 bases, and 0 bases had no gene match. The CDR3 sequence is CASSRTSGTYEQYF. The CDR3 DNA is TGCGCCAGCAGCCGGACTAGCGGGACCTACGAGCAGTACTTC.

Regarding this clone: One junction end does not reproduce the germline sequence, and a read error may be involved. J is TRBJ2-5 and V is TRBV7-7, with TRBD2 as a possible D gene (6 bases). Germline V gene data show CDR1 as SSHAT and CDR2 as FNYEAQ (reference sequence). The CDR3 is made up of 14 amino acids. The CDR3 nucleotides are TGTGCTAGCAGCTTAGGCGGGACCCAAGAGACCCAGTACTTC. Translated: CASSLGGTQETQYF. Together with reference TRBV7-7 and TRBJ2-5, the CDR3 gives the full variable domain: GAGVSQSPRYKVTKRGQDVTLRCDPISSHATLYWYQQALGQGPEFLTYFNYEAQPDKSGLPSDRFSAERPEGSISTLTIQRTEQRDSAMYRCASSLGGTQETQYFGPGTRLLVL.

This sequence joins TRBV28 and TRBJ1-1; possibly TRBD1 for D (5 bases). CDR3 size: 16 residues. Germline V gene sequence: CDR1 MDHEN, CDR2 SYDVKM. Trimming cost V 5 bases and J 0 bases, with 16 bases left between them. The DNA for the CDR3 is TGTGCCAGCAGTCGCGGGAATCAGGGACTGAACACTGAAGCTTTCTTT. As protein: CASSRGNQGLNTEAFF.

The chain employs TRBV5-8 and TRBJ2-5; 8 bases are a match to TRBD1. Germline V gene data show CDR1 as SGHTS and CDR2 as YDEGEE. The J segment lost 2 bases and the V segment lost 0 bases, leaving 3 bases of the junction unmatched. CDR3 length equals 15 residues. CDR3 coding DNA: TGTGCCAGCAGCTTGGAATACAGGGGGCAAGAGACCCAGTACTTC. This gives the protein CASSLEYRGQETQYF.

The rearrangement links TRBV5-4 to TRBJ2-1, with D perhaps TRBD2 (6 bases). CDR3 size: 17 residues. The germline V and J ends were trimmed by 0 bases and 5 bases, with 18 bases remaining between them. The germline V gene has CDR1 SGHNT and CDR2 YYREEE (reference sequence). As DNA, the CDR3 is TGTGCCAGCAGCTTGGACGGGGCGGCTAGCGCCAACAATGAGCAGTTCTTC. The encoded protein is CASSLDGAASANNEQFF. The complete variable domain, with remaining parts taken from reference TRBV5-4 and TRBJ2-1, reads ETGVTQSPTHLIKTRGQQVTLRCSSQSGHNTVSWYQQALGQGPQFIFQYYREEENGRGNFPPRFSGLQFPNYSSELNVNALELDDSALYLCASSLDGAASANNEQFFGPGTRLTVL.

The V and J genes are TRBV27 and TRBJ2-7; 8 bases fit TRBD2. With 8 bases clipped from V and 6 bases from J, the junction kept 18 bases outside the gene matches. This CDR3 spans 16 amino acids. Germline V gives CDR1 MNHEY, CDR2 SMNVEV (reference sequence). The DNA of the CDR3 is TGTGCCAGCTCAACCCCGGGGGGGACTAGTGGTTGCGAGCAGTACTTC. This codes for CASSTPGGTSGCEQYF.

The CDR3 coding sequence is TGCGCCAGCAGCTTGCAGCTCGGGACTAGCGGAAGCTACGAGCAGTACTTC. Translating gives CASSLQLGTSGSYEQYF. This chain uses TRBV5-1 with TRBJ2-5, with 11 bases fitting TRBD2. The J call is doubtful: the DNA matches TRBJ2-7 better. The CDR3 extends over 17 amino acids. Germline CDR1 SGHRS, CDR2 YFSETQ.

There are a few counts of this clone. J is TRBJ1-3 and V is TRBV6-6; 7 nucleotides match TRBD1. This CDR3 is 13 amino acids long. CDR1 and CDR2 (germline): MNHNY, SVGAGI (reference sequence). The V segment lost 6 bases and the J segment 1 base; nucleotides outside the gene matches: 0. The chain's CDR3 is CASRTGSGNTIYF. CDR3 in DNA: TGTGCCAGCAGGACAGGGTCTGGAAACACCATATATTTT.

The chain is built from TRBV7-8 and TRBJ2-7; D is undetermined. V lost 5 bases and J 3 bases, leaving 8 bases between the germline ends. Looked up from germline, CDR1 is SGHVS and CDR2 is FQNEAQ. The CDR3 has 12 residues. Written as DNA, the CDR3 is TGTGCCAGCAGCACAAACCGCTACGAGCAGTACTTC. Protein: CASSTNRYEQYF. The whole variable domain, remainder taken from reference TRBV7-8 and TRBJ2-7, is GAGVSQSPRYKVAKRGQDVALRCDPISGHVSLFWYQQALGQGPEFLTYFQNEAQLDKSGLPSDRFFAERPEGSVSTLKIQRTQQEDSAVYLCASSTNRYEQYFGPGTRLTVT.

The chain couples TRBV4-1 to TRBJ2-1; TRBD2 is a possible D gene (6 bases). Trimming took off 1 base at V and 9 bases at J, with 7 bases between the two ends. CDR1 and CDR2 (germline): MGHRA, YSYEKL. This CDR3 has 12 residues. As DNA, the CDR3 is TGCGCCAGCAGCCAAGGGGGAGGTGAGCAGTTCTTC. It codes for CASSQGGGEQFF.

The V gene is TRBV28, the J gene TRBJ2-3; TRBD2 matches at 9 bases. The germline gives CDR1 MDHEN, CDR2 SYDVKM. This CDR3 comprises 14 residues. The ends lost 6 bases at V and 7 bases at J; junction bases unmatched: 8. The CDR3, as DNA: TGTGCCAGCAGCCCTAGCGGGATTGTGAATACGCAGTATTTT. It yields the protein CASSPSGIVNTQYF.

The rearrangement links TRBV6-1 to TRBJ1-4; 10 positions agree with TRBD1. Germline V gives CDR1 MNHNS, CDR2 SASEGT. V shed 6 bases, J shed 6 bases, and the junction held 4 bases outside the gene matches. The CDR3 has 14 amino acids. CDR3 sequence (DNA): TGTGCCAGCAGAGCCGGGACAGGGGATGAAAAACTGTTTTTT. Protein: CASRAGTGDEKLFF.

A few counts support this clone. The rearrangement joins TRBV5-1 to TRBJ2-1; 12 nucleotides align to TRBD2. J lost 10 bases, V lost 0 bases, and 2 bases had no gene match. Per the germline V gene, CDR1 is SGHRS and CDR2 is YFSETQ. The CDR3 spans 14 residues. CDR3 amino acids: CASSLALAGGEQFF. Here the CDR3 DNA reads TGCGCCAGCAGCTTGGCACTAGCGGGAGGCGAGCAGTTCTTC.